The present entry profiles one T cell receptor beta chain with its context. Its antigen remains undetermined. Per-nucleotide qualities are absent, and no much larger clonotype sits a single base away. This entry is derived from a study of radiotherapy plus CTLA-4 blockade in lung cancer (dated by TCRdb to between 2017 and 2018). Looking at the study overall: Among enrolled patients, roughly 17% had an objective response and approximately 30% reached disease control.

There are 15 amino acids in the CDR3, from cysteine to phenylalanine inclusive. Left in the record is the CDR3 DNA by itself, 45 bases read in frame from the first base. At the junction V is shortened by 3 bases and J by 6 bases, with 15 bases in between. For CDR1 and CDR2, the germline V gene lists SGHTA and FQGNSA. Libraries were built with the immunoSEQ multiplex PCR assay. This is the immuneACCESS table as TCRdb keeps it, with only in-frame sequences that have V and J called. A part of the clones is gone; compared with another copy, unresolved V genes explain less than half, and the rest is unexplained. The sample table shows 40,000 to 55,000 clones, and approximately 86% are seen once. The ten largest clones add up to around 17% of the sample. Focal radiation therapy combined with CTLA-4 blockade (ipilimumab) was tested in patients with chemo-refractory metastatic non-small-cell lung cancer.

Beyond this particular receptor, the publication reports: After treatment with radiotherapy and ipilimumab, TCR clones that came from tumors expanded in the peripheral blood. Early dynamic changes in blood T cell clones, together with increased serum interferon-beta after radiation, were reported as the strongest predictors of response.

The starting material was peripheral blood, obtained from a patient treated with radiotherapy plus ipilimumab. The chain links TRBV7-2 with TRBJ1-5, with TRBD1 tentatively as D gene (5 bases match). This TCR came from a human donor with non-small cell lung cancer that progressed on radiotherapy plus ipilimumab. Some clones in this sample may be carry-over from other donors' samples. The CDR3 region reads CASSLVGAKGQPQHF. DNA sequence: TGTGCCAGCAGCTTGGTTGGGGCCAAGGGTCAGCCCCAGCATTTT. Where the CDR3 stops, the reference TRBV7-2 and TRBJ1-5 genes take over; the full variable domain is GAGVSQSPSNKVTEKGKDVELRCDPISGHTALYWYRQSLGQGLEFLIYFQGNSAPDKSGLPSDRFSAERTGGSVSTLTIQRTQQEDSAVYLCASSLVGAKGQPQHFGDGTRLSIL.